One sample yielded the 8 T cell receptor beta chains listed below, sequenced in a study of T cell changes during pregnancy in multiple sclerosis. Using immunoSEQ multiplex PCR, the repertoire was profiled, and TCRdb retains in-frame clones only, with some absent. The repertoire includes about 76,000 clones, 92% of them detected once, and 1.5% to 2% sits in the top ten. The specimen comprised peripheral blood, sampled in the first trimester of pregnancy. Every receptor here comes from a female donor in good health, enrolled as a control in a pregnancy study.

This chain uses TRBV28 with TRBJ2-5; tentatively, D is TRBD2 (5 bases). This CDR3 has 14 amino acids. V gave up 2 bases and J gave up 6 bases, with 13 bases separating them. CDR1 MDHEN and CDR2 SYDVKM come from the germline V gene. The CDR3 protein is CASSLKQAVKTQYF. Written as DNA, the CDR3 is TGTGCCAGCAGTTTAAAACAAGCGGTGAAGACCCAGTACTTC.

The chain carries TRBV25-1 and TRBJ1-4, with 12 bases lining up with TRBD1. V dropped 5 bases and J dropped 8; count of bases not matched to a gene: 12. CDR1 is MGHDK and CDR2 is SYGVNS in the germline V gene. CDR3 length equals 17 residues. CDR3 residues: CASSTQTGTGGREKLFF. The CDR3 DNA reads as TGTGCCAGCAGTACACAGACAGGGACAGGGGGCCGAGAAAAACTGTTTTTT. Full variable domain (rest looked up from reference TRBV25-1 and TRBJ1-4): EADIYQTPRYLVIGTGKKITLECSQTMGHDKMYWYQQDPGMELHLIHYSYGVNSTEKGDLSSESTVSRIRTEHFPLTLESARPSHTSQYLCASSTQTGTGGREKLFFGSGTQLSVL.

This chain joins TRBV28 and TRBJ2-7, with unresolved D. Germline V CDR1 and CDR2: MDHEN, SYDVKM. The ends were cut back, 9 bases at V and 7 bases at J, with 19 bases in the middle. The length of the CDR3 is 13 residues. The DNA of the CDR3 is TGTGCCAGGCCAGTTTTGTTCCTTTTGGAGCAGTACTTC. This encodes CARPVLFLLEQYF.

This clone was detected a few times. V is TRBV2 and J is TRBJ1-5, with D maybe TRBD1 (6 bases). The V end was cut by 5 bases, the J end by 4 bases, with 9 bases between. Germline V CDR1 and CDR2: SNHLY, FYNNEI. The CDR3 runs 13 residues. The CDR3 protein is CASSPRGNQPQHF. The CDR3 nucleotides read TGTGCCAGCAGTCCCAGGGGAAATCAGCCCCAGCATTTT.

V and J are TRBV7-9 and TRBJ2-2, with 9 bases fitting TRBD2. V lost 2 bases and J lost 5; bases outside the gene matches: 9. Germline values: CDR1 SEHNR, CDR2 FQNEAQ (reference sequence). The CDR3 consists of 17 residues. The CDR3 DNA reads TGTGCCAGCAGCTTACAAGGTAGCGGGAGCGGGACCGGGGAGCTGTTTTTT. Its translation is CASSLQGSGSGTGELFF.

The rearrangement uses TRBV28 and TRBJ1-2, with D perhaps TRBD1 (6 bases). CDR1 and CDR2 from the germline V gene are MDHEN and SYDVKM. The CDR3 totals 13 residues. V was cut by 7 bases and J by 4 bases, with 13 bases left in between. DNA for the CDR3: TGTGCCAGCACCTTGGGGGCCTCCTATGGCTACACCTTC. Its translation: CASTLGASYGYTF.

This chain joins TRBV19 and TRBJ1-1; D unclear. Germline values: CDR1 LNHDA, CDR2 SQIVND (reference sequence). With 7 bases removed from V and 0 bases from J, the gap between germline ends came to 9 bases. CDR3 length: 13 amino acids. CDR3 nucleotide sequence: TGTGCCAGTACAAACAGATTGAACACTGAAGCTTTCTTT. It yields the protein CASTNRLNTEAFF.

This clone showed up just once. The V gene is TRBV6-6, the J gene TRBJ2-6, with D tentatively TRBD2 (6 bases). The germline gives CDR1 MNHNY, CDR2 SVGAGI (reference sequence). The V end was cut by 5 bases, the J end by 2 bases, with 10 bases between. The length of the CDR3 is 15 residues. CDR3: CASSPGEAGANVLTF. In DNA, the CDR3 is TGTGCCAGCAGTCCGGGGGAGGCTGGGGCCAACGTCCTGACTTTC.